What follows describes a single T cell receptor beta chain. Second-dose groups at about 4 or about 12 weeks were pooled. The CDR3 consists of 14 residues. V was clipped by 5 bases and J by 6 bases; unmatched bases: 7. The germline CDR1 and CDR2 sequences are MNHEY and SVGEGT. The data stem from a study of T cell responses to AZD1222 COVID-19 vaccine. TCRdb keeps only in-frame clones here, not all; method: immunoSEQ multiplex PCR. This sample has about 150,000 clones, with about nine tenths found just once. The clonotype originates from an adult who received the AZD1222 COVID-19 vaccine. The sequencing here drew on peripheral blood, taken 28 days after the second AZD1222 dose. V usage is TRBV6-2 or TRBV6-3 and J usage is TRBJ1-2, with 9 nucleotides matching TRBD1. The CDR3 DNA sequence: TGTGCCAGCAGTGTTGGACAGGGGAAGGATGGCTACACCTTC. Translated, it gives CASSVGQGKDGYTF.